This T cell receptor (beta chain) is drawn from a study of control samples from healthy donors and cancer patients. Profiling relied on immunoSEQ multiplex PCR, and the TCRdb table lists in-frame clones only, not all of them. The table records 85,000 to 90,000 clones, over 75% of them present only once. Sequenced input: blood. The receptor was isolated from a woman aged 40 to 55 in good health.

CDR3 DNA: TGCGCCAGCAGCCACCCTGGGGGGCGCGGTGAAAAACTGTTTTTT. Protein sequence: CASSHPGGRGEKLFF. The chain uses TRBV4-1 and TRBJ1-4; TRBD1 might be the D (6 bases). The V gene lost 3 bases and the J gene lost 7 bases, with 15 bases spanning the gap. The germline gives CDR1 MGHRA, CDR2 YSYEKL. The CDR3 is made up of 15 amino acids.